This TCR beta chain came from a study of shared clonotypes between healthy human individuals. In the authors' methods: Sequence data from immunoSEQ were junction-only and lacked quality scores; consequently, filtering differed. Data came from immunoSEQ multiplex PCR; TCRdb stores just in-frame clones and leaves some out. V and J calls and clone size are copied from that table; D and trimming were computed from the DNA. The sample contains around 1.5 million clones, 95% to 99% of which appear only once. Study-wide results and limits: Sequencing of the sorted subsets was shown by rarefaction to be incomplete despite large depth.

Notes on this clone: Its antigen is unidentified.

Both subsets, CD45RA+ naive and CD45RA-negative memory, were split from the CD4+ cells. The sequence was obtained from a man aged 25 to 45 in good health. The sample consisted of naive CD4+ T cells sorted from blood. Subset reported: CD45RA+ positively selected.

The CDR3 spells CASSPIREGLGNTEAFF. As DNA, the CDR3 is TGTGCCAGCTCACCTATCAGGGAAGGATTGGGGAACACTGAAGCTTTCTTT. The chain links TRBV18 to TRBJ1-1, with a weak D call TRBD1 (5 bases). Germline CDR1 KGHSH, CDR2 LQKENI. V was pared by 3 bases and J by 1 base, with 18 bases between. This CDR3 spans 17 amino acids.